The 22 T cell receptor beta chains below all came from one sample that was sequenced in a study of blood T cell repertoires in COVID-19. Profiled with immunoSEQ multiplex PCR; TCRdb holds only in-frame clones, not every one. The sample holds about 85,000 clones; almost 90% are singletons and the top ten take more than 4.5%. Sequencing was done on a sample of peripheral blood. All receptors come from a woman at least 80 years old with acute or convalescent COVID-19.

This clone was detected only once. The chain uses TRBV5-6 and TRBJ2-1; 14 bases line up with TRBD2. The CDR3 sequence is 17 residues long. Per the germline V gene, CDR1 is SGHDT and CDR2 is YYEEEE. The J segment lost 8 bases and the V segment lost 3 bases, leaving 10 bases of the junction unmatched. The CDR3 spells CASSSVTSGGVRDEQFF. The DNA for the CDR3 is TGTGCCAGCAGCTCCGTGACTAGCGGGGGGGTTAGGGATGAGCAGTTCTTC.

The chain has TRBV11-1 and TRBJ2-7, with 7 bases aligning to TRBD2. V dropped 4 bases and J dropped 3; count of bases not matched to a gene: 12. The germline gives CDR1 SGHAT, CDR2 FQDESV (reference sequence). The CDR3 consists of 16 residues. The CDR3 here is CASSYPRGEDYYEQYF. In nucleotides, the CDR3 is TGTGCCAGCAGCTACCCTCGGGGGGAAGATTACTACGAGCAGTACTTC. Filled out from reference TRBV11-1 and TRBJ2-7, the complete variable domain reads EAEVAQSPRYKITEKSQAVAFWCDPISGHATLYWYRQILGQGPELLVQFQDESVVDDSQLPKDRFSAERLKGVDSTLKIQPAELGDSAMYLCASSYPRGEDYYEQYFGPGTRLTVT.

The chain is built from TRBV5-1 and TRBJ1-2; 7 nucleotides match TRBD1. The CDR3 runs to 14 residues. J was trimmed by 2 bases and V by 6 bases; bases with no gene match: 7. Germline assignment: CDR1 SGHRS and CDR2 YFSETQ. DNA of the CDR3: TGCGCCAGCACCGAATCACAGGGGAACTATGGCTACACCTTC. It codes for CASTESQGNYGYTF.

V usage is TRBV9 and J usage is TRBJ2-1, with D tentatively TRBD1 (5 bases). The V end was cut by 0 bases, the J end by 4 bases, with 11 bases between. The germline gives CDR1 SGDLS, CDR2 YYNGEE. This CDR3 is built from 15 residues. The CDR3 region is CASSVATAGYNEQFF. The CDR3 bases are TGTGCCAGCAGCGTAGCTACGGCAGGGTACAATGAGCAGTTCTTC.

This chain connects TRBV7-9 to TRBJ2-1; 11 positions agree with TRBD2. V gave up 4 bases and J gave up 5 bases; unmatched junction bases: 4. This CDR3 region has 15 residues. CDR1 and CDR2 from the germline V gene are SEHNR and FQNEAQ (reference sequence). The CDR3 protein is CASSSGLADNNEQFF. CDR3 nucleotide sequence: TGTGCCAGCAGCTCGGGACTAGCGGACAACAATGAGCAGTTCTTC. The full variable domain, with the rest looked up from reference TRBV7-9 and TRBJ2-1, is DTGVSQNPRHKITKRGQNVTFRCDPISEHNRLYWYRQTLGQGPEFLTYFQNEAQLEKSRLLSDRFSAERPKGSFSTLEIQRTEQGDSAMYLCASSSGLADNNEQFFGPGTRLTVL.

The chain combines TRBV27 with TRBJ2-5, with 8 bases fitting TRBD2. J was trimmed by 5 bases and V by 3 bases; bases with no gene match: 2. This CDR3 has 13 amino acids. CDR1 and CDR2 from the germline V gene are MNHEY and SMNVEV (reference sequence). This CDR3 is CASSFRLAETQYF. The CDR3 bases are TGTGCCAGCAGTTTTAGACTAGCGGAGACCCAGTACTTC.

V usage is TRBV5-4 and J usage is TRBJ2-2, with a possible D match to TRBD1 (6 bases). V was trimmed by 4 bases and J by 1 base, leaving 14 bases between them. CDR3 length equals 16 residues. Germline V lookup: CDR1 SGHNT, CDR2 YYREEE (reference sequence). The CDR3 DNA sequence: TGTGCCAGCAGCCCGACAGGCGTCGAGAACACCGGGGAGCTGTTTTTT. This sequence encodes CASSPTGVENTGELFF.

The chain employs TRBV27 and TRBJ2-7; 9 bases align to TRBD2. V was pared by 3 bases and J by 3 bases, with 6 bases of the junction left unmatched. CDR1 is MNHEY and CDR2 is SMNVEV in the germline V gene (reference sequence). The CDR3 consists of 15 residues. The chain's CDR3 is CASSFRLAGNYEQYF. CDR3 bases: TGTGCCAGCAGTTTTAGGCTAGCGGGAAACTACGAGCAGTACTTC.

In DNA form, the CDR3 reads TGTGCCACCAGTGATCAGGGGATTGAAAATACGCAGTATTTT. Protein: CATSDQGIENTQYF. This chain links TRBV24-1 with TRBJ2-3; weak D call: TRBD1 (6 bases). Trimming took off 3 bases at V and 7 bases at J, with 13 bases between the two ends. Germline V gives CDR1 KGHDR, CDR2 SFDVKD. This CDR3 spans 14 amino acids.

This chain uses TRBV3-1 (or the pseudogene TRBV3-2) with TRBJ1-2; the D gene is possibly TRBD1 (6 bases). Trimming removed 0 bases from V and 6 bases from J, with 14 bases in between. The V gene's germline CDR1 is LGHDT and CDR2 YNNKEL (reference sequence). The CDR3 spans 15 residues. CDR3 protein: CASSQEFRGAHGYTF. The CDR3 DNA follows: TGTGCCAGCAGCCAAGAATTCAGGGGCGCGCATGGCTACACCTTC.

The chain employs TRBV3-1 (or the pseudogene TRBV3-2) and TRBJ1-5, with a possible D match to TRBD1 (6 bases). Germline lookup yields CDR1 LGHDT and CDR2 YNNKEL (reference sequence). The V and J ends lost 0 bases and 3 bases respectively, with 15 bases between them. The CDR3 spans 17 residues. The CDR3 protein is CASSQELVTGINQPQHF. CDR3 nucleotides: TGTGCCAGCAGCCAAGAATTGGTGACAGGAATCAATCAGCCCCAGCATTTT.

The V and J genes are TRBV5-1 and TRBJ2-5, with D tentatively TRBD2 (7 bases). Germline V gene sequence: CDR1 SGHRS, CDR2 YFSETQ. CDR3 length equals 15 residues. V lost 3 bases to trimming and J lost 5 bases, with 17 bases between them. CDR3 region: CASSSEGGGRETQYF. CDR3 DNA: TGCGCCAGCAGCTCCGAGGGGGGGGGTCGGGAGACCCAGTACTTC.

The gene calls are TRBV7-9 and TRBJ1-4, with TRBD1 matching 7 bases. The CDR3 consists of 17 residues. CDR1 SEHNR and CDR2 FQNEAQ come from the germline V gene (reference sequence). Trimming took 5 bases from V and 0 from J; bases not matched to a gene: 9. The CDR3 DNA sequence: TGTGCCAGCAGCGCGGTCAGGGACAGTGCAACTAATGAAAAACTGTTTTTT. Translating gives CASSAVRDSATNEKLFF.

The J gene is TRBJ2-3, the V gene TRBV6-6, with 9 bases that match TRBD2. Germline V gene data show CDR1 as MNHNY and CDR2 as SVGAGI (reference sequence). The ends lost 0 bases at V and 5 bases at J; junction bases unmatched: 6. The CDR3 consists of 16 residues. CDR3 in amino acids: CASSYSRAGGQDTQYF. CDR3 nucleotide sequence: TGTGCCAGCAGTTACTCTAGGGCGGGGGGGCAAGATACGCAGTATTTT.

The chain recombines TRBV27 with TRBJ1-2; 8 bases align to TRBD1. The V gene's germline CDR1 is MNHEY and CDR2 SMNVEV (reference sequence). The CDR3 spans 13 residues. Trimming cost V 3 bases and J 4 bases; bases outside gene matches: 1. In DNA, the CDR3 is TGTGCCAGCAGTTTTACAGGGGGCTATGGCTACACCTTC. Translated, it gives CASSFTGGYGYTF.

This chain joins TRBV19 and TRBJ2-5, with 10 bases identical to TRBD2. The CDR3 sequence is 14 residues long. Trimming removed 7 bases from V and 7 bases from J; junction bases left unmatched: 9. CDR1 LNHDA and CDR2 SQIVND come from the germline V gene (reference sequence). The CDR3 DNA sequence: TGTGCCAGTAATGAACTAGCGGGAAAAGGGACCCAGTACTTC. Its translation: CASNELAGKGTQYF.

This chain connects TRBV7-3 to TRBJ1-1; D gene ambiguous. Trimming removed 5 bases from V and 2 bases from J, with 9 bases in between. The CDR3 is 13 residues long. Looked up from germline, CDR1 is SGHTA and CDR2 is FQGTGA. The CDR3 DNA follows: TGTGCCAGCAGCGTTCGCGCCAACACTGAAGCTTTCTTT. Its translation is CASSVRANTEAFF.

The chain combines TRBV2 with TRBJ2-1; 7 bases agree with TRBD2. The CDR3 covers 11 residues. Germline V gene lookup returns CDR1 SNHLY and CDR2 FYNNEI. V shed 8 bases and J 13 bases; nucleotides not matched to a gene: 8. CDR3 coding DNA: TGTGCCAGCTCAGGGACTACTCGCCAGTTCTTC. This codes for CASSGTTRQFF.

This clone was seen a single time. This rearrangement joins TRBV3-1 (or the pseudogene TRBV3-2) to TRBJ2-3; 10 bases agree with TRBD2. Unmatched junction bases numbered 12, after V lost 4 bases and J lost 2 bases. Looked up from germline, CDR1 is LGHDT and CDR2 is YNNKEL (reference sequence). This CDR3 spans 18 amino acids. The CDR3: CASSPKSPLAGVTDTQYF. The CDR3 coding sequence is TGTGCCAGCAGCCCAAAAAGCCCGCTAGCGGGGGTCACAGATACGCAGTATTTT.

The sample holds a few counts of this clone. The genes are TRBV6-1 and TRBJ2-3; weak D call: TRBD1 (5 bases). Germline V CDR1 and CDR2: MNHNS, SASEGT. This CDR3 is 15 amino acids long. The V end lost 0 bases, the J end lost 2 bases, and 9 bases lay between the germline ends. The CDR3 region is CASSEAGHDTDTQYF. The CDR3, as DNA: TGTGCCAGCAGTGAAGCGGGGCATGACACAGATACGCAGTATTTT.

Here the CDR3 DNA reads TGCGCCAGCAGCTTACAGGACTACAATGAGCAGTTCTTC. Residues: CASSLQDYNEQFF. The chain links TRBV5-1 to TRBJ2-1; D might be TRBD1 (5 bases). Trimming shortened V by 2 bases and J by 3 bases, and 6 bases separated the two germline ends. CDR3 length equals 13 residues. CDR1 is SGHRS and CDR2 is YFSETQ in the germline V gene.

V and J are TRBV5-1 and TRBJ2-2; D possibly corresponds to TRBD1 (6 bases). This CDR3 spans 15 amino acids. Trimming took 4 bases from V and 4 from J, leaving 14 bases between them. CDR1 is SGHRS, CDR2 YFSETQ, per germline. This chain's CDR3 is CASSATQGTTGELFF. The CDR3 coding sequence is TGCGCCAGCAGCGCGACTCAGGGGACCACCGGGGAGCTGTTTTTT.